These 20 T cell receptor beta chains share one sample of origin, sequenced in a study of shared clonotypes between healthy human individuals. The method was immunoSEQ multiplex PCR; TCRdb's version includes in-frame clones alone and lacks a portion of them. The data contain 450,000 to 600,000 clones, 79% of them singletons. Sequencing was carried out using PBMCs. The receptors originated from a woman aged 40 to 50 in good health. Some clones in this sample may be carry-over from other donors' samples.

The chain uses TRBV5-1 and TRBJ2-5; TRBD1 matches at 7 bases. The V segment lost 1 base and the J segment 5 bases; nucleotides outside the gene matches: 8. Germline assignment: CDR1 SGHRS and CDR2 YFSETQ. The CDR3 runs to 15 residues. The CDR3 is CASSLRQGDRETQYF. Here the CDR3 DNA reads TGCGCCAGCAGCTTGCGTCAGGGGGACCGGGAGACCCAGTACTTC. Combining the CDR3 with reference TRBV5-1 and TRBJ2-5 gives the whole variable domain KAGVTQTPRYLIKTRGQQVTLSCSPISGHRSVSWYQQTPGQGLQFLFEYFSETQRNKGNFPGRFSGRQFSNSRSEMNVSTLELGDSALYLCASSLRQGDRETQYFGPGTRLLVL.

CDR3: CASSLGLQKTYEQYF. The CDR3 DNA sequence: TGTGCCAGCAGCTTAGGACTGCAGAAAACCTACGAGCAGTACTTC. The chain is built from TRBV11-2 and TRBJ2-7; D not certain. The CDR3 is 15 residues long. Germline assignment: CDR1 SGHAT and CDR2 FQNNGV. V was clipped by 1 base and J by 2 bases, with 12 bases between them.

The chain joins TRBV4-1 to TRBJ2-3; D possibly matches TRBD1 or TRBD2 (5 bases each). The CDR3 sequence is 16 residues long. Trimming took 4 bases from V and 2 from J, leaving 16 bases between them. Germline CDR1 reads MGHRA; CDR2 reads YSYEKL. Here the CDR3 reads CASSLHAGTNTDTQYF. CDR3 nucleotides: TGCGCCAGCAGCCTCCATGCCGGGACGAACACAGATACGCAGTATTTT.

V and J are TRBV11-2 and TRBJ1-5; D is ambiguous. CDR1 is SGHAT and CDR2 is FQNNGV in the germline V gene. The CDR3 loop spans 13 amino acids. V dropped 5 bases and J dropped 3 bases, with 8 bases sitting between them. The CDR3 DNA is TGTGCCAGCAGCAGGGAGTTCAATCAGCCCCAGCATTTT. Encoded protein: CASSREFNQPQHF.

This clone was detected a few times. The chain combines TRBV28 with TRBJ1-5; D gene uncertain. The CDR3 spans 13 residues. Trimming left V 3 bases short and J 9 bases short, with 12 bases between. Germline-derived CDR1 and CDR2 are MDHEN and SYDVKM. Written as DNA, the CDR3 is TGTGCCAGCAGTTTCATAGCACTTCGGCCCCAGCATTTT. Its translation is CASSFIALRPQHF. The complete variable domain, with remaining parts taken from reference TRBV28 and TRBJ1-5, reads DVKVTQSSRYLVKRTGEKVFLECVQDMDHENMFWYRQDPGLGLRLIYFSYDVKMKEKGDIPEGYSVSREKKERFSLILESASTNQTSMYLCASSFIALRPQHFGDGTRLSIL.

This clone came up once. The chain carries TRBV6-1 and TRBJ2-3, with TRBD1 identical over 9 bases. Germline V lookup: CDR1 MNHNS, CDR2 SASEGT. The CDR3 has 15 residues. The V gene end was trimmed by 6 bases and the J gene end by 0 bases; junction bases not matched to a gene: 4. The CDR3, as DNA: TGTGCCAGCAGGGACAGGGGCACTAGCACAGATACGCAGTATTTT. It yields the protein CASRDRGTSTDTQYF.

This rearrangement joins TRBV27 to TRBJ2-3; D gene ambiguous. The germline gives CDR1 MNHEY, CDR2 SMNVEV (reference sequence). V was clipped by 2 bases and J by 1 base, with 10 bases between them. The CDR3 covers 15 residues. The CDR3 DNA follows: TGTGCCAGCAGTTTAAAGCAGCGCGGCACAGATACGCAGTATTTT. As protein: CASSLKQRGTDTQYF.

Details on this clone: The same CDR3 is also encoded by other DNA sequences in this sample. The chain has TRBV18 and TRBJ1-1; D is undetermined. This CDR3 region has 13 residues. Germline CDR1 KGHSH, CDR2 LQKENI. V lost 3 bases, J lost 1 base, and 6 bases lay in between. This chain's CDR3 is CASSPQRNTEAFF. The DNA for the CDR3 is TGTGCCAGCTCACCCCAGAGGAACACTGAAGCTTTCTTT.

This chain joins TRBV5-4 and TRBJ2-7; D assignment may be TRBD1 or TRBD2 (6 bases each). In germline, CDR1 is SGHNT, CDR2 YYREEE (reference sequence). Trimming stripped 2 bases from V and 1 base from J, with 13 bases between. The CDR3 is 15 amino acids. This CDR3 reads CASSLPGARSYEQYF. CDR3 coding DNA: TGTGCCAGCAGCTTACCGGGGGCAAGGTCCTACGAGCAGTACTTC.

This chain links TRBV28 with TRBJ1-2, with D maybe TRBD1 (6 bases). V was shortened by 3 bases and J by 8 bases, with 16 bases between the two germline ends. The CDR3 has 14 amino acids. The V gene's germline CDR1 is MDHEN and CDR2 SYDVKM. The CDR3 protein is CASSFASGQWGYTF. Written as DNA, the CDR3 is TGTGCCAGCAGTTTTGCCTCCGGACAGTGGGGCTACACCTTC.

The genes are TRBV5-8 and TRBJ1-5, with D perhaps TRBD1 (6 bases). The CDR3 runs to 16 residues. V gave up 4 bases and J gave up 4 bases, with 18 bases separating them. Germline V CDR1 and CDR2: SGHTS, YDEGEE. DNA of the CDR3: TGTGCCAGCAGCCCGATAACAGGGTTTGGAAATCAGCCCCAGCATTTT. It encodes CASSPITGFGNQPQHF.

The chain couples TRBV4-3 to TRBJ2-3; 11 bases are a match to TRBD2. The germline V gene encodes CDR1 LGHNA and CDR2 YSLEER. V lost 4 bases and J lost 7; bases outside the gene matches: 7. The CDR3 is made up of 15 amino acids. CDR3 coding DNA: TGCGCCAGCAGCCTATCGACTAGCGGGACATATACGCAGTATTTT. Protein sequence: CASSLSTSGTYTQYF.

The chain employs TRBV11-1 and TRBJ2-1; possible D gene TRBD2, 6 bases. Trimming took 1 base from V and 6 from J, leaving 10 bases between them. The CDR3 totals 14 residues. Per the germline V gene, CDR1 is SGHAT and CDR2 is FQDESV (reference sequence). For the CDR3, the DNA is TGTGCCAGCAGCTTAGTGGCGGGGCTCAATGAGCAGTTCTTC. This sequence encodes CASSLVAGLNEQFF.

This chain uses TRBV10-1 with TRBJ2-1, with 15 bases fitting TRBD2. The V gene end was trimmed by 4 bases and the J gene end by 8 bases; junction bases not matched to a gene: 6. Germline CDR1 is WNHNN and CDR2 is SYGVQD (reference sequence). This CDR3 comprises 16 residues. CDR3 in amino acids: CASSGTSGRAGDEQFF. The CDR3 nucleotides are TGCGCCAGCAGTGGGACTAGCGGGAGGGCAGGAGATGAGCAGTTCTTC.

The chain joins TRBV7-9 to TRBJ2-3; D unresolved. CDR1 is SEHNR and CDR2 is FQNEAQ in the germline V gene (reference sequence). V shed 0 bases and J shed 5 bases, with 9 bases lying between them. The CDR3 length is 14 residues. CDR3 region: CASSLAVSGDTQYF. CDR3 DNA sequence: TGTGCCAGCAGCTTAGCCGTGTCAGGAGATACGCAGTATTTT.

J is TRBJ2-7 and V is TRBV11-3; TRBD2 is a possible D gene (6 bases). V lost 3 bases and J 5 bases, leaving 14 bases between the germline ends. The CDR3 is 14 residues long. Per the germline V gene, CDR1 is SGHNT and CDR2 is YENEEA. For the CDR3, the DNA is TGTGCCAGCAGCTTTGGAGGGGCGCGGCACGAGCAGTACTTC. Protein product: CASSFGGARHEQYF.

The chain has TRBV29-1 and TRBJ1-1; D not resolved. The length of the CDR3 is 14 residues. Germline assignment: CDR1 SQVTM and CDR2 ANQGSEA. The germline V and J ends were trimmed by 5 bases and 0 bases, with 13 bases remaining between them. CDR3 region: CSVSILLLNTEAFF. Here the CDR3 DNA reads TGCAGCGTTAGCATCTTATTACTGAACACTGAAGCTTTCTTT.

The chain couples TRBV28 to TRBJ2-1; D uncertain. The CDR3 runs 15 residues. V lost 4 bases and J lost 2, with 12 bases in between. From germline, CDR1 is MDHEN and CDR2 SYDVKM. The CDR3 spells CASSSPRRTYNEQFF. CDR3 nucleotides: TGTGCCAGCAGTTCGCCTCGGCGTACCTACAATGAGCAGTTCTTC.

The J gene is TRBJ2-1, the V gene TRBV7-3; no reliable D call. Germline V gene lookup returns CDR1 SGHTA and CDR2 FQGTGA. CDR3 length: 14 amino acids. Trimming stripped 1 base from V and 8 bases from J, with 12 bases between. DNA of the CDR3: TGTGCCAGCAGCTTAAAGTCGCAGGCCGATGAGCAGTTCTTC. This sequence encodes CASSLKSQADEQFF.

This clone was seen once. The genes are TRBV11-2 and TRBJ1-2, with 9 bases lining up with TRBD1. Losses at the gene ends were 5 bases for V and 4 bases for J; bases not matched to a gene: 5. This CDR3 region has 14 residues. CDR1 and CDR2 (germline): SGHAT, FQNNGV. This CDR3 is CASSPDRGGYGYTF. CDR3 nucleotides: TGTGCCAGCAGCCCGGACAGGGGAGGCTATGGCTACACCTTC.